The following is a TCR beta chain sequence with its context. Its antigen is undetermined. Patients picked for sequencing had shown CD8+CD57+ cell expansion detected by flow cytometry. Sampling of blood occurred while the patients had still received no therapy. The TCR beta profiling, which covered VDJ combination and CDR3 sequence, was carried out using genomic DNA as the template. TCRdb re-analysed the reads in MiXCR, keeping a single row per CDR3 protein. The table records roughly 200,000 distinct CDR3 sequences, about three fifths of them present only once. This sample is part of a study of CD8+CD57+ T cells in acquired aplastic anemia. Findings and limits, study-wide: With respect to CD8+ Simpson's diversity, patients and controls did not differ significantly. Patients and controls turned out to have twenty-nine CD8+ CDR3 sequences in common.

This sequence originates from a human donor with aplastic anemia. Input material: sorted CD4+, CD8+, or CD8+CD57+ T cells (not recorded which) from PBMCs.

The CDR3 is CSAFSGRAVYEQYF. CDR3 in DNA: TGCAGTGCTTTCAGCGGGAGGGCCGTGTACGAGCAGTACTTC. V is TRBV20-1 and J is TRBJ2-7; 10 positions match TRBD2. CDR3 length: 14 residues. Trimming at V came to 5 bases and at J to 4 bases, leaving 8 bases not matched to a gene. Germline values: CDR1 DFQATT, CDR2 SNEGSKA (reference sequence).